A single sample gave rise to the 26 T cell receptor beta chains below, sequenced in a study of CD8+ T cells in alopecia areata. RNA extraction and reverse transcription yielded cDNA as sequencing template. Profiled with immunoSEQ multiplex PCR; TCRdb holds only in-frame clones, not every one. The table has over 150,000 clones, 60% to 70% seen once. Treatment: oral pan-JAK inhibitor, 5-10 mg twice daily. Sample: CD4+ T cells sorted from blood, taken at week 4, from a patient treated with tofacitinib. All receptors come from a human donor with alopecia areata.

The chain carries TRBV29-1 and TRBJ1-5, with 8 bases that match TRBD1. The CDR3 is 20 residues long. Per the germline V gene, CDR1 is SQVTM and CDR2 is ANQGSEA. After removal of 1 base from V and 0 bases from J, the junction contained 17 bases not matched to a gene. DNA for the CDR3: TGCAGCGTTGAAGGCGAAAGGCCCGAGACAGGGGATCATAGCAATCAGCCCCAGCATTTT. Encoded protein: CSVEGERPETGDHSNQPQHF.

CDR3 in DNA: TGTGCCAGCAGTGATTCGTGGAGCTCCTACGAGCAGTACTTC. Its protein product is CASSDSWSSYEQYF. The rearrangement links TRBV6-6 to TRBJ2-7, with D hard to call. Per the germline V gene, CDR1 is MNHNY and CDR2 is SVGAGI (reference sequence). V lost 5 bases and J 0 bases, leaving 11 bases between the germline ends. This CDR3 is 14 amino acids long.

This clone was found once. The chain is built from TRBV30 and TRBJ1-5; D is unclear. V lost 0 bases and J 4 bases, leaving 10 bases between the germline ends. Germline assignment: CDR1 GTSNPN and CDR2 SVGIG (reference sequence). This CDR3 comprises 14 residues. Here the CDR3 DNA reads TGTGCCTGGAGTGTAACACAGATAAATCAGCCCCAGCATTTT. Protein product: CAWSVTQINQPQHF.

The gene calls are TRBV10-2 and TRBJ1-5; a weak D match, TRBD1 (5 bases). The germline V gene encodes CDR1 WSHSY and CDR2 SAAADI. This CDR3 spans 15 amino acids. V gave up 6 bases and J gave up 4 bases, with 16 bases separating them. As DNA, the CDR3 is TGCGCCAGCAGCCTTACAGGAGGAAAGAATCAGCCCCAGCATTTT. Amino acid sequence: CASSLTGGKNQPQHF.

The V call is TRBV4-1, the J call TRBJ1-2, with D possibly TRBD1 on 6 matching bases. Between the trimmed V and J ends, which lost 1 base and 5 bases, there was a span of 14 bases. Germline-derived CDR1 and CDR2 are MGHRA and YSYEKL. This CDR3 is 15 amino acids long. CDR3 sequence (DNA): TGCGCCAGCAGCCAAGCGGTAGGGGGTTCGTATGGCTACACCTTC. Amino acids: CASSQAVGGSYGYTF.

This clone was counted a single time. V is TRBV29-1 and J is TRBJ2-7; no reliable D call. The CDR3 consists of 14 residues. Germline V gene lookup returns CDR1 SQVTM and CDR2 ANQGSEA. The germline V and J ends were trimmed by 3 bases and 0 bases, with 12 bases remaining between them. The CDR3 reads CSVEWAGFSYEQYF. DNA of the CDR3: TGCAGCGTTGAGTGGGCAGGATTCTCCTACGAGCAGTACTTC.

The rearrangement links TRBV4-1 to TRBJ1-2; 7 bases line up with TRBD1. The V and J ends lost 3 bases and 6 bases, in that order; junction bases with no gene match: 10. In germline, CDR1 is MGHRA, CDR2 YSYEKL. This CDR3 is built from 15 residues. The chain's CDR3 is CASSHPQGSGNGYTF. The CDR3 nucleotides are TGCGCCAGCAGCCACCCACAGGGGTCGGGCAATGGCTACACCTTC.

This rearrangement joins TRBV30 to TRBJ1-4; D is unclear. Germline loops: CDR1 GTSNPN, CDR2 SVGIG (reference sequence). The CDR3 sequence is 14 residues long. Trimming pared 2 bases from V and 9 bases from J, leaving 16 bases between. The CDR3 spells CAWSPYSSMKKLFF. The CDR3 nucleotides read TGTGCCTGGAGTCCCTACAGCAGTATGAAAAAACTGTTTTTT.

This clone was found a few times. V usage is TRBV9 and J usage is TRBJ2-1; D is uncertain. The CDR3 spans 15 residues. Trimming left V 3 bases short and J 1 base short, with 11 bases between. From germline, CDR1 is SGDLS and CDR2 YYNGEE. DNA for the CDR3: TGTGCCAGCAGCGCCGAGAGGAGTTCCTACAATGAGCAGTTCTTC. It encodes CASSAERSSYNEQFF.

This clone was recorded a few times. This chain joins TRBV21-1 and TRBJ1-6; TRBD1 reflects the table's D call only, with no check against the DNA. TRBV21-1 is flagged as a pseudogene. The CDR3 is 15 amino acids. CDR3 region: CASSKIARDNSPLHF. The CDR3 region has the DNA TGTGCCAGCAGCAAGATTGCCAGGGATAATTCACCCCTCCACTTT.

V is TRBV29-1 and J is TRBJ2-2; 9 nucleotides agree with TRBD1. The CDR3 consists of 14 residues. V shed 7 bases and J 1 base; nucleotides not matched to a gene: 4. Germline CDR1 SQVTM, CDR2 ANQGSEA. The CDR3 region has the DNA TGCAGCGCGCCGGGACAGGGGAACACCGGGGAGCTGTTTTTT. Translated: CSAPGQGNTGELFF.

The CDR3 DNA reads as TGTGCCAGCAGTTTAGGCCTAGGATGGGCACAGAACACTGAAGCTTTCTTT. It specifies CASSLGLGWAQNTEAFF. This chain joins TRBV27 and TRBJ1-1; no definite D call. The germline V gene encodes CDR1 MNHEY and CDR2 SMNVEV (reference sequence). The CDR3 sequence is 17 residues long. The V end was cut by 2 bases, the J end by 1 base, with 17 bases between.

This clone was recorded only once. V is TRBV30 and J is TRBJ2-3; a weak D match, TRBD1 (6 bases). Germline V gene sequence: CDR1 GTSNPN, CDR2 SVGIG (reference sequence). Trimming took off 8 bases at V and 5 bases at J, with 17 bases between the two ends. The CDR3 loop spans 13 amino acids. The CDR3: CARLGAWEDTQYF. CDR3 nucleotide sequence: TGTGCCCGCCTGGGGGCGTGGGAAGATACGCAGTATTTT.

The chain employs TRBV30 and TRBJ1-5; maybe TRBD1 (6 bases). CDR1 and CDR2 from the germline V gene are GTSNPN and SVGIG (reference sequence). Between the trimmed V and J ends, which lost 7 bases and 4 bases, there was a span of 20 bases. This CDR3 has 15 amino acids. DNA for the CDR3: TGTGCCTCCCAAGGGGGGCAGGGCTCTAATCAGCCCCAGCATTTT. It yields the protein CASQGGQGSNQPQHF.

With regard to this clone: Other DNA sequences in this sample translate to the same CDR3. The genes are TRBV29-1 and TRBJ2-5, with D hard to call. This CDR3 contains 10 residues. Looked up from germline, CDR1 is SQVTM and CDR2 is ANQGSEA. V gave up 4 bases and J gave up 4 bases, with 4 bases separating them. The CDR3 DNA is TGCAGCGTTGGTTCAGAGACCCAGTACTTC. Encoded protein: CSVGSETQYF.

In its sample, this clone was seen a few times. The rearrangement joins TRBV29-1 to TRBJ1-2; D is unresolved. V gave up 4 bases and J gave up 6 bases, with 18 bases separating them. This CDR3 has 14 amino acids. Germline CDR1 is SQVTM and CDR2 is ANQGSEA. The CDR3 sequence: CSVVGVMWADGYTF. In nucleotides, the CDR3 is TGCAGCGTTGTCGGGGTCATGTGGGCTGATGGCTACACCTTC. Filled out from reference TRBV29-1 and TRBJ1-2, the complete variable domain reads SAVISQKPSRDICQRGTSLTIQCQVDSQVTMMFWYRQQPGQSLTLIATANQGSEATYESGFVIDKFPISRPNLTFSTLTVSNMSPEDSSIYLCSVVGVMWADGYTFGSGTRLTVV.

The chain recombines TRBV6-6 with TRBJ2-3; no firm D call. This CDR3 region has 15 residues. CDR1 is MNHNY and CDR2 is SVGAGI in the germline V gene (reference sequence). Between the trimmed V and J ends, which lost 0 bases and 4 bases, there was a span of 11 bases. CDR3 protein: CASSYSSGRADTQYF. CDR3 DNA sequence: TGTGCCAGCAGTTACTCCTCTGGACGAGCAGATACGCAGTATTTT.

This clone was recorded only once. The chain couples TRBV2 to TRBJ2-5; no clear D. From germline, CDR1 is SNHLY and CDR2 FYNNEI. This CDR3 region has 12 residues. V gave up 5 bases and J gave up 5 bases, with 9 bases separating them. CDR3 sequence: CASSRSGETQYF. The DNA of the CDR3 is TGTGCCAGCAGTCGGTCTGGGGAGACCCAGTACTTC.

CDR3: CSVAPLTNTEAFF. DNA of the CDR3: TGCAGCGTTGCTCCTTTAACGAACACTGAAGCTTTCTTT. This rearrangement joins TRBV29-1 to TRBJ1-1; no definite D call. CDR1 is SQVTM, CDR2 ANQGSEA, per germline. Deletions cut 4 bases from V and 1 base from J, with 10 bases between. This CDR3 spans 13 amino acids.

The chain carries TRBV2 and TRBJ2-2; D may correspond to TRBD1 or TRBD2 (6 bases each). Trimming took off 6 bases at V and 5 bases at J, with 13 bases between the two ends. Germline assignment: CDR1 SNHLY and CDR2 FYNNEI. CDR3 length equals 14 residues. The CDR3 protein is CASRGGGPTGELFF. The CDR3 bases are TGTGCCAGCAGGGGGGGCGGTCCGACCGGGGAGCTGTTTTTT.

This rearrangement joins TRBV30 to TRBJ2-5, with D perhaps TRBD1 or TRBD2 (5 bases each). Germline CDR1 GTSNPN, CDR2 SVGIG (reference sequence). This CDR3 is 12 amino acids long. Trimming left V 0 bases short and J 6 bases short, with 8 bases between. The CDR3 nucleotides are TGTGCCTGGAGTGTGGGACGGCAGACCCAGTACTTC. This sequence encodes CAWSVGRQTQYF. Filled out from reference TRBV30 and TRBJ2-5, the complete variable domain reads SQTIHQWPATLVQPVGSPLSLECTVEGTSNPNLYWYRQAAGRGLQLLFYSVGIGQISSEVPQNLSASRPQDRQFILSSKKLLLSDSGFYLCAWSVGRQTQYFGPGTRLLVL.

The genes are TRBV7-9 and TRBJ2-2, with 10 bases that match TRBD2. V dropped 5 bases and J dropped 7; count of bases not matched to a gene: 7. The CDR3 consists of 15 residues. Per germline, CDR1 SEHNR and CDR2 FQNEAQ (reference sequence). The CDR3: CASSEPGLAIGELFF. DNA for the CDR3: TGTGCCAGCAGCGAACCGGGACTAGCGATCGGGGAGCTGTTTTTT.

The sample holds a few counts of this clone. The genes are TRBV12-5 and TRBJ2-4; 9 bases agree with TRBD1. V lost 6 bases and J lost 4; bases outside the gene matches: 10. This CDR3 spans 16 amino acids. Germline CDR1 LGHNT, CDR2 FRNRAP. CDR3 sequence reads: CASGDRLGQGKNIQYF. The CDR3 DNA is TGTGCTAGTGGAGACCGCCTGGGACAGGGAAAAAACATTCAGTACTTC.

The chain has TRBV7-2 and TRBJ1-4, with 7 nucleotides matching TRBD1. The germline V gene has CDR1 SGHTA and CDR2 FQGNSA. The CDR3 is made up of 14 amino acids. The V segment lost 6 bases and the J segment 2 bases; nucleotides outside the gene matches: 3. In DNA form, the CDR3 reads TGTGCCAGCAGACAGGGGACGACTAATGAAAAACTGTTTTTT. This codes for CASRQGTTNEKLFF.

The chain has TRBV5-1 and TRBJ1-3; D is perhaps TRBD1 (6 bases). The length of the CDR3 is 15 residues. V was clipped by 3 bases and J by 1 base, with 11 bases between them. Per the germline V gene, CDR1 is SGHRS and CDR2 is YFSETQ. DNA of the CDR3: TGCGCCAGCAGCTCCGACAGGCGGTCTGGAAACACCATATATTTT. Amino acids: CASSSDRRSGNTIYF.

The V call is TRBV7-9, the J call TRBJ1-6; the D gene is possibly TRBD1 (5 bases). Trimming pared 3 bases from V and 5 bases from J, leaving 11 bases between. The germline V gene encodes CDR1 SEHNR and CDR2 FQNEAQ (reference sequence). The CDR3 spans 15 residues. The DNA of the CDR3 is TGTGCCAGCAGCTTGCGGGACGGACATAATTCACCCCTCCACTTT. Translating gives CASSLRDGHNSPLHF.